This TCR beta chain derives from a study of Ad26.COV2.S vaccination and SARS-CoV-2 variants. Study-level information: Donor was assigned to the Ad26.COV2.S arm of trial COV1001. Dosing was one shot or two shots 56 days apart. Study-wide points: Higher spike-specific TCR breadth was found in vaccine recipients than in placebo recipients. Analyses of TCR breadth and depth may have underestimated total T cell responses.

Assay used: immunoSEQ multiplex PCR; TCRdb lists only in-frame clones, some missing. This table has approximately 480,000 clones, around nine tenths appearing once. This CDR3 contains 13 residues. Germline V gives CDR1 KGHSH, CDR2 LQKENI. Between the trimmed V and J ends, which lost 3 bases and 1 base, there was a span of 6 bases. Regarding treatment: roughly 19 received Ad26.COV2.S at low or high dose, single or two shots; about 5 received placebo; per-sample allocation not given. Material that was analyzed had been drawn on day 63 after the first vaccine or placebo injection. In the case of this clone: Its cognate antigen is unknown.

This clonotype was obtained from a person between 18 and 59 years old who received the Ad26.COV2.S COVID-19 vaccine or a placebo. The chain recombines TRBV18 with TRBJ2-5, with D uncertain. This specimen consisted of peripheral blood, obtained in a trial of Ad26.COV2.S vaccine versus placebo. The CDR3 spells CASSPGPQETQYF. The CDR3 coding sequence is TGTGCCAGCTCACCTGGCCCCCAAGAGACCCAGTACTTC.